This is a list of T cell receptor beta chains from one sample in a study of blood T cell repertoires in COVID-19. Measured with immunoSEQ multiplex PCR; TCRdb has only the in-frame clones, and not every one. Of about 64,000 clones detected, just over 85% appear once; the ten largest clones hold roughly 3.2%. Sample: peripheral blood. The source of these receptors is a man in his forties or fifties with active COVID-19. The CDR3 runs from the conserved cysteine through the conserved F or W. Fields, in order: clone size, J gene, D gene, V gene, CDR3 protein, CDR3 DNA. The D gene is left open where the match is weak. The size entry is marked missing in some rows and otherwise reads once, few, many or a size class.

clone_size: NA
j_call: TRBJ2-7
d_call: TRBD2
v_call: TRBV16
cdr3_aa: CASSQFMGGHRQDEQYF
cdr3_nt: TGTGCCAGCAGCCAATTTATGGGAGGGCACCGGCAGGACGAGCAGTACTTC

clone_size: NA
j_call: TRBJ1-6
d_call: NA
v_call: TRBV10-2
cdr3_aa: CAIRQFQLANSPLHF
cdr3_nt: TGCGCCATCCGACAGTTTCAATTAGCCAATTCACCCCTCCACTTT

clone_size: NA
j_call: TRBJ1-2
d_call: TRBD1
v_call: TRBV7-9
cdr3_aa: CASSLASTGSIFYGYTF
cdr3_nt: TGTGCCAGCAGCTTAGCTTCGACAGGGTCCATATTCTATGGCTACACCTTC

clone_size: NA
j_call: TRBJ1-4
d_call: NA
v_call: TRBV19
cdr3_aa: CASSTDATNEKLFF
cdr3_nt: TGTGCCAGTAGTACAGACGCAACTAATGAAAAACTGTTTTTT

clone_size: NA
j_call: TRBJ1-5
d_call: NA
v_call: TRBV2
cdr3_aa: CASNPGGPSQPQHF
cdr3_nt: TGTGCCAGCAATCCCGGGGGGCCTAGTCAGCCCCAGCATTTT

clone_size: NA
j_call: TRBJ2-1
d_call: NA
v_call: TRBV5-1
cdr3_aa: CASTVNGQSYNEQFF
cdr3_nt: TGCGCCAGCACTGTAAATGGGCAGTCCTACAATGAGCAGTTCTTC

clone_size: NA
j_call: TRBJ2-2
d_call: TRBD2
v_call: TRBV28
cdr3_aa: CASRPRSSGRSGGELFF
cdr3_nt: TGTGCCAGCAGACCCCGGTCCAGCGGGAGAAGTGGCGGGGAGCTGTTTTTT

clone_size: NA
j_call: TRBJ2-2
d_call: NA
v_call: TRBV6-1
cdr3_aa: CASSEAYQGMITGELFF
cdr3_nt: TGTGCCAGCAGTGAAGCATATCAGGGGATGATCACCGGGGAGCTGTTTTTT

clone_size: NA
j_call: TRBJ1-3
d_call: TRBD1
v_call: TRBV5-1
cdr3_aa: CASSWGQGNRPGNTIYF
cdr3_nt: TGCGCCAGCAGCTGGGGACAGGGAAATCGTCCTGGAAACACCATATATTTT

clone_size: NA
j_call: TRBJ1-1
d_call: NA
v_call: TRBV7-9
cdr3_aa: CASSFLGQGEGAFF
cdr3_nt: TGTGCCAGCAGCTTCCTGGGGCAGGGTGAAGGAGCTTTCTTT

clone_size: NA
j_call: TRBJ2-3
d_call: TRBD1
v_call: TRBV11-2
cdr3_aa: CASTITGGPQDTQYF
cdr3_nt: TGTGCCAGCACCATAACAGGGGGGCCACAAGATACGCAGTATTTT

clone_size: NA
j_call: TRBJ1-2
d_call: TRBD1
v_call: TRBV3-1/TRBV3-2
cdr3_aa: CASSPADRGGGYTF
cdr3_nt: TGTGCCAGCAGCCCGGCCGACAGGGGCGGTGGCTACACCTTC

clone_size: NA
j_call: TRBJ1-5
d_call: NA
v_call: TRBV2
cdr3_aa: CASSRDTSNQPQHF
cdr3_nt: TGTGCCAGCAGTCGGGACACTAGCAATCAGCCCCAGCATTTT

clone_size: NA
j_call: TRBJ1-5
d_call: NA
v_call: TRBV3-1/TRBV3-2
cdr3_aa: CASSSTENQPQHF
cdr3_nt: TGTGCCAGCAGCTCGACAGAGAATCAGCCCCAGCATTTT

clone_size: few
j_call: TRBJ2-1
d_call: NA
v_call: TRBV7-9
cdr3_aa: CASSDRTASYNEQFF
cdr3_nt: TGTGCCAGCAGCGATCGGACAGCCTCCTACAATGAGCAGTTCTTC